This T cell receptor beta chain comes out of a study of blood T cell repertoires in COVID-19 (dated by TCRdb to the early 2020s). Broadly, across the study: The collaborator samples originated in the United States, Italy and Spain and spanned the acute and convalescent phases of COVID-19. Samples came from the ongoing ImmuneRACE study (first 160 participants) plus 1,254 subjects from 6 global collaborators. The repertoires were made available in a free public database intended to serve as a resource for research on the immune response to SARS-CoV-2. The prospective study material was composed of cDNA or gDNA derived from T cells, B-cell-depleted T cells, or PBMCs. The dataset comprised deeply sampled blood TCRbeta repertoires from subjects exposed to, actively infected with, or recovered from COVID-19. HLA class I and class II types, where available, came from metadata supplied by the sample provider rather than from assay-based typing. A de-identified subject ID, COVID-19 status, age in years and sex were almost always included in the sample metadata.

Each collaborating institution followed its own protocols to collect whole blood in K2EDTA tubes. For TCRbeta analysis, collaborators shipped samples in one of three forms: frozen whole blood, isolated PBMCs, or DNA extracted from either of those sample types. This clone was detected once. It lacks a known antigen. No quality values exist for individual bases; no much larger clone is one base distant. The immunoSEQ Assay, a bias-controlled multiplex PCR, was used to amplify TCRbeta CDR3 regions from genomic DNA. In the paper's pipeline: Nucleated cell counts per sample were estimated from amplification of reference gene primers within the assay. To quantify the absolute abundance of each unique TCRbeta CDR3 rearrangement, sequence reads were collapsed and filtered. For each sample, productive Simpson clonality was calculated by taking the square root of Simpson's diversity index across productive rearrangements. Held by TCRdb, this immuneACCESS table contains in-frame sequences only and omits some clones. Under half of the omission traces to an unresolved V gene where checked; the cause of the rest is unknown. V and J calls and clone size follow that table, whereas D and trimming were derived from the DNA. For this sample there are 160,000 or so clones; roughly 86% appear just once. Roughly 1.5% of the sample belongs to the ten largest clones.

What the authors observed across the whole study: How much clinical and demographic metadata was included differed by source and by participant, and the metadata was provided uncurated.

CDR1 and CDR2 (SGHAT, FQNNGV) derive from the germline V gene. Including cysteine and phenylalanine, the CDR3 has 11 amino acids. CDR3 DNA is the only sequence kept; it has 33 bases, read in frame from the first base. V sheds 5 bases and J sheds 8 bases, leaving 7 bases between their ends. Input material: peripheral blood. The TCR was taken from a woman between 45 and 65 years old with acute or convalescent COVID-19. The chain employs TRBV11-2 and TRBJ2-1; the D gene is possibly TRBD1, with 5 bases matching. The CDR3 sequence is CASSQGDEQFF. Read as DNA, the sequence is TGTGCCAGCAGCCAAGGGGATGAGCAGTTCTTC.